This TCR beta chain was recovered during a study of T cell clusters in autoimmune cytopenias. Across the whole study: Per sample, median TRB depth was roughly 50,000 reads, yielding a median roughly 2,400 distinct clonotypes. Regarding the study as a whole: Comparing secondary cytopenia with chronic lymphocytic leukemia showed no cluster-lack signature, apparently masked by lymphoma repertoire. TRB repertoire shifts in secondary cytopenia and chronic lymphocytic leukemia mostly reflected lymphoma, not autoimmunity.

One tube held mixed TRB-A and TRB-B primer pools for touch-down PCR. No DNA is given; TCRdb re-called the multiplex PCR reads and lists each CDR3 protein once. The sample table sets out 2,000 to 2,500 distinct CDR3 sequences. The germline V gene encodes CDR1 KGHDR and CDR2 SFDVKD. The CDR3 length is 18 residues. Regarding this clonotype: Its target is not known.

TRB was amplified from 250 ng of peripheral blood genomic DNA per sample. The V call is TRBV24-1, the J call TRBJ2-2; the TCRdb D gene call, TRBD1, has no DNA to confirm it. This clonotype was obtained from a human donor with an autoimmune cytopenia or autoimmune hepatitis (not recorded which). The sequenced sample consisted of peripheral blood. The CDR3 protein is CATSDPRQGPMDTGELFF.